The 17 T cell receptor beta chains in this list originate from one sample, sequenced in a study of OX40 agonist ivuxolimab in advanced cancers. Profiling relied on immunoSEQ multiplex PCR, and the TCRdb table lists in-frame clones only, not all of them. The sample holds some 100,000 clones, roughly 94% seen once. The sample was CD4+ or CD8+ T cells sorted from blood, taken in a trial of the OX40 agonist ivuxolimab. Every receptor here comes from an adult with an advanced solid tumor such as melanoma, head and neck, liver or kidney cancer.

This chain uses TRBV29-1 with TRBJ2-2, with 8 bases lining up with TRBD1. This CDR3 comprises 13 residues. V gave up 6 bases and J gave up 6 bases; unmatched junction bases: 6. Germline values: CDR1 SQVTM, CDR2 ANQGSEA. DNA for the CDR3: TGCAGCGTCCCGGGACAGGCGGCCGGGGAGCTGTTTTTT. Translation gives CSVPGQAAGELFF.

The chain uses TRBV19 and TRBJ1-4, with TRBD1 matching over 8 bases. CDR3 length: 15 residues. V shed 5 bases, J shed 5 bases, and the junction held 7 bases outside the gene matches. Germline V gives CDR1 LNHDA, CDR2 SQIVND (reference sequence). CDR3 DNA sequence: TGTGCCAGTAGTCCCAGGGACAGGATGAATGAAAAACTGTTTTTT. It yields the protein CASSPRDRMNEKLFF.

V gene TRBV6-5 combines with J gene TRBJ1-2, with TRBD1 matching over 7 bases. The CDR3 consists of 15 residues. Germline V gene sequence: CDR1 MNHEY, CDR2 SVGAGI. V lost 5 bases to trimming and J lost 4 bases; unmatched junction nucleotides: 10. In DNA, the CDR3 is TGTGCCAGCAGTCAGGGTGAGGGGGCACTCTATGGCTACACCTTC. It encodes CASSQGEGALYGYTF.

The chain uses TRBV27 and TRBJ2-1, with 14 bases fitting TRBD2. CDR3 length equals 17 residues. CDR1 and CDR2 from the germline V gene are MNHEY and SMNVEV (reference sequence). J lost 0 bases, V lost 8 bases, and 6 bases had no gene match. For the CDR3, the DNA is TGTGCCAGCCTAGGACTAGCGGGAGGTTACTCCTACAATGAGCAGTTCTTC. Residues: CASLGLAGGYSYNEQFF.

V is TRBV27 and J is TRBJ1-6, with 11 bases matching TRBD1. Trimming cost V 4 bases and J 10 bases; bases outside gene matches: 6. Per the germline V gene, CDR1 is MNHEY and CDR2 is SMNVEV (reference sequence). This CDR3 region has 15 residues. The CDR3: CASSWGGQGASPLHF. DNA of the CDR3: TGTGCCAGCAGTTGGGGAGGACAGGGGGCATCACCCCTCCACTTT.

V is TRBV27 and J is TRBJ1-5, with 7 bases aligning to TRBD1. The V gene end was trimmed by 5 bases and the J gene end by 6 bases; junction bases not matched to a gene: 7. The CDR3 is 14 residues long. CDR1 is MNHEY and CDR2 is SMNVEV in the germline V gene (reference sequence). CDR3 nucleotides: TGTGCCAGCAGTGTGACAGGGTGGGCTCAGCCCCAGCATTTT. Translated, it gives CASSVTGWAQPQHF.

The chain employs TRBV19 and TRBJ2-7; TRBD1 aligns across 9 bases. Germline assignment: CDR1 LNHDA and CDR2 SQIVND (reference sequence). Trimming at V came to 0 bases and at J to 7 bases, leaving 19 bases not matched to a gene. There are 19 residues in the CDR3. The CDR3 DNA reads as TGTGCCAGTAGTATAGACCGGGCCGGGGACAGGGTAAAACCGGAAGAGCAGTACTTC. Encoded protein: CASSIDRAGDRVKPEEQYF.

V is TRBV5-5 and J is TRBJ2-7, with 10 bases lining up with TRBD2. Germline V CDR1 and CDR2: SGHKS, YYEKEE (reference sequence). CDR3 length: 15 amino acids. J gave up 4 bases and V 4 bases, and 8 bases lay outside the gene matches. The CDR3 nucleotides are TGTGCCAGCAGCCCGACTCTAGCGGGAGTTTACGAGCAGTACTTC. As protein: CASSPTLAGVYEQYF. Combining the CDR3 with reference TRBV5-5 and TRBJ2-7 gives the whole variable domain DAGVTQSPTHLIKTRGQQVTLRCSPISGHKSVSWYQQVLGQGPQFIFQYYEKEERGRGNFPDRFSARQFPNYSSELNVNALLLGDSALYLCASSPTLAGVYEQYFGPGTRLTVT.

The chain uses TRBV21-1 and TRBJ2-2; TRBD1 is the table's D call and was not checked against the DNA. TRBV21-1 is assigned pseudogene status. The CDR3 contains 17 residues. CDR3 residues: CASSKGRQGRNTGELFF. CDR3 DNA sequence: TGTGCCAGCAGCAAGGGCAGGCAGGGGAGGAACACCGGGGAGCTGTTTTTT.

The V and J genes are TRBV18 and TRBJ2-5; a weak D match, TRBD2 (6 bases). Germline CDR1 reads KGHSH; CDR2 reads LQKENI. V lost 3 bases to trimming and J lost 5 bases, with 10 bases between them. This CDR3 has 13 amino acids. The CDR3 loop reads CASSPEGRETQYF. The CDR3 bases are TGTGCCAGCTCACCGGAGGGGCGGGAGACCCAGTACTTC.

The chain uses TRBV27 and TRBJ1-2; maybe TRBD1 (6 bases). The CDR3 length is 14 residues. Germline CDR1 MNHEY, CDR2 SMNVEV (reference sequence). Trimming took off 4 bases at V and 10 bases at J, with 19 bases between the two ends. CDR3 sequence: CASSYFPGGADYTF. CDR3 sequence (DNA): TGTGCCAGCAGTTACTTTCCGGGGGGGGCTGACTACACCTTC.

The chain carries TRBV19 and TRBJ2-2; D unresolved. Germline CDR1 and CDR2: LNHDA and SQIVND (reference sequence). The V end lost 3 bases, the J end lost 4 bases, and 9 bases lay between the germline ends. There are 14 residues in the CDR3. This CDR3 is CASSMWQTTGELFF. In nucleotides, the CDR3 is TGTGCCAGTAGTATGTGGCAGACCACCGGGGAGCTGTTTTTT. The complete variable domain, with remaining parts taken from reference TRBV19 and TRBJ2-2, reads DGGITQSPKYLFRKEGQNVTLSCEQNLNHDAMYWYRQDPGQGLRLIYYSQIVNDFQKGDIAEGYSVSREKKESFPLTVTSAQKNPTAFYLCASSMWQTTGELFFGEGSRLTVL.

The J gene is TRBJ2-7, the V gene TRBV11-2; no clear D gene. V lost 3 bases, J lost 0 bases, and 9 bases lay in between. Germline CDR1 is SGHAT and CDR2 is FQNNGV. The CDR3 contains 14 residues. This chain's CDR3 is CASSFTGSSYEQYF. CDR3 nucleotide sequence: TGTGCCAGCAGCTTTACGGGTTCCTCCTACGAGCAGTACTTC. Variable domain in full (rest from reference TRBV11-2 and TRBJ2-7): EAGVAQSPRYKIIEKRQSVAFWCNPISGHATLYWYQQILGQGPKLLIQFQNNGVVDDSQLPKDRFSAERLKGVDSTLKIQPAKLEDSAVYLCASSFTGSSYEQYFGPGTRLTVT.

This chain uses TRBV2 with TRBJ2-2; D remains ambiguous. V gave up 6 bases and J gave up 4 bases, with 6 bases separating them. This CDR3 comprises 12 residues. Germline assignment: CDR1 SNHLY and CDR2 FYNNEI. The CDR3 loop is CASSASTGELFF. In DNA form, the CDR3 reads TGTGCCAGCAGCGCGAGCACCGGGGAGCTGTTTTTT.

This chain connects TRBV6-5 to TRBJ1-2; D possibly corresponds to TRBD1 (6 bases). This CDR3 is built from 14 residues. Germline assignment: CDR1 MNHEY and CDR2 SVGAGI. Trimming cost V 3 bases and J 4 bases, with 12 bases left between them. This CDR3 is CASSYRGGTYGYTF. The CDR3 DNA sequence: TGTGCCAGCAGTTATAGGGGGGGCACCTATGGCTACACCTTC.

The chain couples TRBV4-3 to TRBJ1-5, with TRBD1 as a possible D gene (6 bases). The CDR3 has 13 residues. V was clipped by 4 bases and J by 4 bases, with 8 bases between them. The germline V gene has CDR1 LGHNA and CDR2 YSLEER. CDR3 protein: CASSPTGNQPQHF. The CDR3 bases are TGCGCCAGCAGCCCAACAGGGAATCAGCCCCAGCATTTT.

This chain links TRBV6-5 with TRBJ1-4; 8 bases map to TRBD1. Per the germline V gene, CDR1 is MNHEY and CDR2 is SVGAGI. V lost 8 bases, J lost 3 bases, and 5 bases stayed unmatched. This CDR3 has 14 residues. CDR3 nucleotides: TGTGCCAGCGGCCCGACAGGGGCTAATGAAAAACTGTTTTTT. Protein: CASGPTGANEKLFF.